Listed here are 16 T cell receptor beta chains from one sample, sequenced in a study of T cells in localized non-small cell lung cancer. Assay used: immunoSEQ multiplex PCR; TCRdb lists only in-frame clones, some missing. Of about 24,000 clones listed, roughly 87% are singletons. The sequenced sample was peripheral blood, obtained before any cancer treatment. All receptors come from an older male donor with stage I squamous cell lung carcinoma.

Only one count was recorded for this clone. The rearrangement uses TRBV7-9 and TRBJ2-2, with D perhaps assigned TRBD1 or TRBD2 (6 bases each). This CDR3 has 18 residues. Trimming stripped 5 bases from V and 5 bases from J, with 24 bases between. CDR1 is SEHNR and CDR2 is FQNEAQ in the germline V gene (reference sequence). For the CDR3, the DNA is TGTGCCAGCAGCCCCCGTTTAGCGGCAAGCAGGGGTACCGGGGAGCTGTTTTTT. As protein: CASSPRLAASRGTGELFF. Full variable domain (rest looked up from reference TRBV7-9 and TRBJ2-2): DTGVSQNPRHKITKRGQNVTFRCDPISEHNRLYWYRQTLGQGPEFLTYFQNEAQLEKSRLLSDRFSAERPKGSFSTLEIQRTEQGDSAMYLCASSPRLAASRGTGELFFGEGSRLTVL.

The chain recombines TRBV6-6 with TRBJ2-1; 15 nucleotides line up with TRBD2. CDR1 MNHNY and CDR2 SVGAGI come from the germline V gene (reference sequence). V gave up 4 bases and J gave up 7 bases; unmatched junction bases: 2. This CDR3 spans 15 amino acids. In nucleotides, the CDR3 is TGTGCCAGCAGTTTAGGGACTAGCGGGAGGAATGAGCAGTTCTTC. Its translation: CASSLGTSGRNEQFF.

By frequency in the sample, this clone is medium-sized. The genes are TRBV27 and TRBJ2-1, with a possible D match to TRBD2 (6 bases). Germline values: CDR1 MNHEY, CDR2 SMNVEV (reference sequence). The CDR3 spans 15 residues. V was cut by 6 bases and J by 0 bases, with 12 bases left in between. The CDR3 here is CASSGEASSYNEQFF. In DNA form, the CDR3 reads TGTGCCAGCAGCGGGGAGGCGAGCTCCTACAATGAGCAGTTCTTC.

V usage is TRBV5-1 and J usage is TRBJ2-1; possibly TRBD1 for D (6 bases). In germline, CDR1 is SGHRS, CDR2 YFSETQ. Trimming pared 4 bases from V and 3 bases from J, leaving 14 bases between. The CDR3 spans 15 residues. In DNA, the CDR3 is TGCGCCAGCAGCCCGGACAGTCAAGGCTACAATGAGCAGTTCTTC. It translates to CASSPDSQGYNEQFF.

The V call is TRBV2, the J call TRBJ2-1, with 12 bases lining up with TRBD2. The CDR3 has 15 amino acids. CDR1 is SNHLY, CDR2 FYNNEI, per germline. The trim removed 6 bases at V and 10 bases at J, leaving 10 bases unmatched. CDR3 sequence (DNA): TGTGCCAGCAGGGCACTAGCGGGAGGCGACGGGGAGCAGTTCTTC. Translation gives CASRALAGGDGEQFF.

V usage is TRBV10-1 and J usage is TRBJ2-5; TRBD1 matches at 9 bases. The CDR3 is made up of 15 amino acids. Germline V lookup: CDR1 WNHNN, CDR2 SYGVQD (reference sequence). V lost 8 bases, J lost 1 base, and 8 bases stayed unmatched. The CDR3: CASSPGQGIQETQYF. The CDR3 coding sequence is TGCGCCAGCTCTCCGGGACAGGGTATCCAAGAGACCCAGTACTTC.

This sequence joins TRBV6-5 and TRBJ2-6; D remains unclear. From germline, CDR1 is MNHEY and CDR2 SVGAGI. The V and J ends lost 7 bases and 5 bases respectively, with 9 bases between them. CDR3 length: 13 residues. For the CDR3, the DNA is TGTGCCAGCACCAATCGGTGGGCCAACGTCCTGACTTTC. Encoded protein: CASTNRWANVLTF.

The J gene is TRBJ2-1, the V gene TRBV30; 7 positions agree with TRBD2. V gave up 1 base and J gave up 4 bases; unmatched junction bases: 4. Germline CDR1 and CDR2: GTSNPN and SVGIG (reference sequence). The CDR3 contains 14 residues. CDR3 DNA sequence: TGTGCCTGGAGTGCGACTAGCTATTACAATGAGCAGTTCTTC. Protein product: CAWSATSYYNEQFF.

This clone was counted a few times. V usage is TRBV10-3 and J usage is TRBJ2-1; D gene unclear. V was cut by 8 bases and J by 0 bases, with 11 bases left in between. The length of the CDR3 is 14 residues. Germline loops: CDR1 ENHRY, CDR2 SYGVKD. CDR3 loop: CAIGREGSYNEQFF. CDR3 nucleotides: TGTGCCATCGGGCGCGAAGGCTCCTACAATGAGCAGTTCTTC.

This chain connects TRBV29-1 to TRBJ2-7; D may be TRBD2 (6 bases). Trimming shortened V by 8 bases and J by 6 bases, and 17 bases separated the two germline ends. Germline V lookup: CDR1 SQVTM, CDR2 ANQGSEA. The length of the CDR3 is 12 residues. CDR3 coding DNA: TGCAGCACCGGAGGGGCTGCCAGCGAGCAGTACTTC. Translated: CSTGGAASEQYF.

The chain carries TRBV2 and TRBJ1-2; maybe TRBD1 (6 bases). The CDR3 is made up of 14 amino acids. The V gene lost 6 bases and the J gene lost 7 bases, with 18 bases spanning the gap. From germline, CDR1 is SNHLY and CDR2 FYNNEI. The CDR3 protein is CASREEGVRSGYTF. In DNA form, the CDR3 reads TGTGCCAGCAGGGAGGAGGGGGTACGGTCTGGCTACACCTTC.

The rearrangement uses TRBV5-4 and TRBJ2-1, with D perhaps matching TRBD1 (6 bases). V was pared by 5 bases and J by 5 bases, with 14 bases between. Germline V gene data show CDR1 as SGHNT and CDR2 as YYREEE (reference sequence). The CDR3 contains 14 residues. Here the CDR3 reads CASRTDSRNNEQFF. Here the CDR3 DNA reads TGTGCCAGCAGGACGGACAGCCGGAACAATGAGCAGTTCTTC.

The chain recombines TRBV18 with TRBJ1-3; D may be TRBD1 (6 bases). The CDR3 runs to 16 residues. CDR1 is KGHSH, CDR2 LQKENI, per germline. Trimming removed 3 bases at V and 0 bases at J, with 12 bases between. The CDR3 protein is CASSPGQPASGNTIYF. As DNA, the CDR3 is TGTGCCAGCTCACCTGGACAGCCAGCCTCTGGAAACACCATATATTTT.

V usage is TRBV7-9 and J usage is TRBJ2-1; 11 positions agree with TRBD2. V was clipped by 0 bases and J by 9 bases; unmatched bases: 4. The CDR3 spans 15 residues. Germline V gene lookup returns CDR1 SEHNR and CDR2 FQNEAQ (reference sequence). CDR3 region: CASSLALAGDTEQFF. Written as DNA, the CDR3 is TGTGCCAGCAGCTTAGCACTAGCGGGAGACACTGAGCAGTTCTTC.

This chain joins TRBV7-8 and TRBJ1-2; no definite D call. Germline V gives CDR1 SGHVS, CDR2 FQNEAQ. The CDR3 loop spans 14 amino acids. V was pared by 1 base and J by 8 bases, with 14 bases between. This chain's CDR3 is CASSLDPSWVGYTF. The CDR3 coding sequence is TGTGCCAGCAGCTTAGATCCATCTTGGGTCGGCTACACCTTC.

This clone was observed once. The CDR3 bases are TGTGCCAGCAGTGGAAGGGTAAGTAATGAAAAACTGTTTTTT. Translation gives CASSGRVSNEKLFF. The chain joins TRBV6-1 to TRBJ1-4; D is undetermined. V shed 4 bases and J shed 4 bases, with 10 bases lying between them. Per germline, CDR1 MNHNS and CDR2 SASEGT. CDR3 length: 14 residues.